Following are 28 T cell receptor beta chains from one sample sequenced in a study of T cell responses to AZD1222 COVID-19 vaccine. Method: immunoSEQ multiplex PCR; TCRdb's copy keeps in-frame clones and lacks some. The sample shows roughly 100,000 clones, roughly 87% of them seen only once. This specimen was peripheral blood, taken 28 days after the second AZD1222 dose. Receptors originate from an adult who received the AZD1222 COVID-19 vaccine.

CDR3 sequence (DNA): TGTGCCACCAGTGACTTGACAGGGCCTAATGAAAAACTGTTTTTT. Its protein product is CATSDLTGPNEKLFF. The chain recombines TRBV24-1 with TRBJ1-4; 7 nucleotides agree with TRBD1. The CDR3 runs 15 residues. The V segment lost 4 bases and the J segment 3 bases; nucleotides outside the gene matches: 4. CDR1 is KGHDR, CDR2 SFDVKD, per germline.

This chain uses TRBV25-1 with TRBJ1-6, with 7 bases matching TRBD1. This CDR3 contains 15 residues. Germline V gene lookup returns CDR1 MGHDK and CDR2 SYGVNS. V was pared by 1 base and J by 7 bases, with 4 bases of the junction left unmatched. CDR3 amino acids: CASSELDRPNSPLHF. The CDR3 DNA follows: TGTGCCAGCAGTGAATTGGACAGGCCCAATTCACCCCTCCACTTT.

Concerning this clone itself: Sequence at one end of the junction differs from germline and may be a read error. The chain joins TRBV11-2 to TRBJ1-5, with D tentatively TRBD1 (6 bases). Germline-derived CDR1 and CDR2 are SGHAT and FQNNGV. The length of the CDR3 is 13 residues. CDR3 sequence: CASSVDRNQPQHF. The DNA of the CDR3 is TGTGCCAGCAGCGTAGACAGGAATCAGCCCCAGCATTTT.

The J gene is TRBJ2-5, the V gene TRBV14; D is ambiguous. V was cut by 4 bases and J by 4 bases, with 19 bases left in between. Germline CDR1 is SGHDN and CDR2 is FVKESK. CDR3 length: 16 amino acids. This chain's CDR3 is CASSLGINARVETQYF. The DNA for the CDR3 is TGTGCCAGCAGCCTAGGCATTAACGCACGGGTAGAGACCCAGTACTTC. Full variable domain (missing parts from reference TRBV14 and TRBJ2-5): EAGVTQFPSHSVIEKGQTVTLRCDPISGHDNLYWYRRVMGKEIKFLLHFVKESKQDESGMPNNRFLAERTGGTYSTLKVQPAELEDSGVYFCASSLGINARVETQYFGPGTRLLVL.

This clone was seen once. The chain links TRBV7-8 to TRBJ1-1, with D unclear. CDR3 length: 13 residues. The germline V and J ends were trimmed by 6 bases and 0 bases, with 8 bases remaining between them. Germline V gene sequence: CDR1 SGHVS, CDR2 FQNEAQ. The DNA for the CDR3 is TGTGCCAGCAGAGAGGGAATGAACACTGAAGCTTTCTTT. This codes for CASREGMNTEAFF.

The chain is built from TRBV28 and TRBJ2-7; TRBD2 matches at 12 bases. With 4 bases clipped from V and 0 bases from J, the junction kept 7 bases outside the gene matches. Germline-derived CDR1 and CDR2 are MDHEN and SYDVKM. The CDR3 has 17 amino acids. The CDR3 DNA sequence: TGTGCCAGCAGTTCATTTTTGGGACTAGCGGGCTCCTACGAGCAGTACTTC. This sequence encodes CASSSFLGLAGSYEQYF.

The V and J genes are TRBV18 and TRBJ2-2; TRBD2 is a possible D gene (5 bases). The V gene's germline CDR1 is KGHSH and CDR2 LQKENI. CDR3 length: 14 amino acids. V was trimmed by 3 bases and J by 6 bases, leaving 11 bases between them. This chain's CDR3 is CASSPDRGPGELFF. In DNA, the CDR3 is TGTGCCAGCTCACCGGACCGGGGTCCCGGGGAGCTGTTTTTT. The full variable domain, rest sourced from reference TRBV18 and TRBJ2-2, is NAGVMQNPRHLVRRRGQEARLRCSPMKGHSHVYWYRQLPEEGLKFMVYLQKENIIDESGMPKERFSAEFPKEGPSILRIQQVVRGDSAAYFCASSPDRGPGELFFGEGSRLTVL.

CDR3 DNA: TGTGCCAGCAGCTTGGGAACAGGATCGAGCTCCTACAATGAGCAGTTCTTC. It codes for CASSLGTGSSSYNEQFF. J is TRBJ2-1 and V is TRBV7-6; TRBD1 might be the D (5 bases). CDR1 SGHVS and CDR2 FNYEAQ come from the germline V gene. This CDR3 region has 17 residues. V gave up 3 bases and J gave up 0 bases, with 15 bases separating them.

The CDR3 loop is CASSRIPTGSKRNQPQHF. The CDR3 bases are TGTGCCAGCAGTCGAATACCGACAGGGTCGAAGCGGAATCAGCCCCAGCATTTT. This sequence joins TRBV27 and TRBJ1-5, with 7 bases fitting TRBD1. Trimming cost V 5 bases and J 4 bases; bases outside gene matches: 17. Germline lookup yields CDR1 MNHEY and CDR2 SMNVEV (reference sequence). There are 18 residues in the CDR3.

This chain uses TRBV6-5 with TRBJ1-2, with D perhaps matching TRBD1 (6 bases). The CDR3 spans 14 residues. Trimming pared 4 bases from V and 7 bases from J, leaving 16 bases between. The germline V gene encodes CDR1 MNHEY and CDR2 SVGAGI. The CDR3 DNA reads as TGTGCCAGCAGTTTTGGACTTCAACAGGGTGGCTACACCTTC. Protein sequence: CASSFGLQQGGYTF.

The rearrangement uses TRBV28 and TRBJ1-3, with D possibly matching TRBD1 (5 bases). Trimming removed 9 bases at V and 1 base at J, with 10 bases between. CDR1 and CDR2 from the germline V gene are MDHEN and SYDVKM. This CDR3 has 13 amino acids. CDR3 in DNA: TGTGCCAGTCAGGGTCGGTCTGGAAACACCATATATTTT. It specifies CASQGRSGNTIYF.

This chain links TRBV19 with TRBJ1-3; TRBD1 might be the D (5 bases). CDR1 and CDR2 (germline): LNHDA, SQIVND (reference sequence). This CDR3 spans 15 amino acids. V shed 2 bases and J shed 2 bases, with 10 bases lying between them. This chain's CDR3 is CASSIRRGAGNTIYF. The CDR3 DNA is TGTGCCAGTAGTATACGGCGGGGCGCTGGAAACACCATATATTTT.

A single count supports this clone. J is TRBJ1-5 and V is TRBV21-1. TRBV21-1 is a pseudogene segment. This CDR3 has 16 amino acids. CDR3 nucleotide sequence: TGTGCCAGCAGCCTCGGGGGACGATATAGCAATCAGCCCCAGCATTTT. It translates to CASSLGGRYSNQPQHF.

There are a few counts of this clone. The genes are TRBV18 and TRBJ2-2; D perhaps matches TRBD2 (5 bases). Trimming stripped 4 bases from V and 4 bases from J, with 10 bases between. CDR3 length equals 14 residues. Looked up from germline, CDR1 is KGHSH and CDR2 is LQKENI. The CDR3 DNA follows: TGTGCCAGCTCACGAGGGCAGTTCACCGGGGAGCTGTTTTTT. This sequence encodes CASSRGQFTGELFF.

The J gene is TRBJ1-5, the V gene TRBV6-7; no clear D gene. Being an ORF, TRBV6-7 has a function that is uncertain. The CDR3 has 14 residues. The V gene lost 0 bases and the J gene lost 3 bases, with 6 bases spanning the gap. The DNA of the CDR3 is TGTGCCAGCAGTTACTCCTCGCACAATCAGCCCCAGCATTTT. Amino acids: CASSYSSHNQPQHF.

The chain is built from TRBV4-3 and TRBJ2-3, with 16 positions matching TRBD2. This CDR3 is 18 amino acids long. Germline CDR1 LGHNA, CDR2 YSLEER. The V segment lost 0 bases and the J segment 8 bases; nucleotides outside the gene matches: 8. The CDR3 loop reads CASSQDLGLAGGLGTQYF. As DNA, the CDR3 is TGCGCCAGCAGCCAAGATCTGGGACTAGCGGGGGGGCTTGGTACGCAGTATTTT.

The rearrangement joins TRBV4-3 to TRBJ1-4, with a possible D match to TRBD1 (5 bases). The germline V and J ends were trimmed by 0 bases and 4 bases, with 12 bases remaining between them. There are 16 residues in the CDR3. In germline, CDR1 is LGHNA, CDR2 YSLEER. CDR3 sequence: CASSQDFQGLNEKLFF. In DNA, the CDR3 is TGCGCCAGCAGCCAAGATTTTCAGGGACTTAATGAAAAACTGTTTTTT.

This rearrangement joins TRBV18 to TRBJ1-1; possibly TRBD1 for D (6 bases). This CDR3 region has 15 residues. The germline CDR1 and CDR2 sequences are KGHSH and LQKENI. The V end was cut by 3 bases, the J end by 4 bases, with 15 bases between. CDR3 residues: CASSPGQRRGTEAFF. The CDR3 DNA is TGTGCCAGCTCACCCGGACAGAGGAGGGGCACTGAAGCTTTCTTT.

This chain joins TRBV5-4 and TRBJ1-1; D is unclear. V was cut by 4 bases and J by 0 bases, with 13 bases left in between. Germline V gene lookup returns CDR1 SGHNT and CDR2 YYREEE (reference sequence). The CDR3 runs 15 residues. CDR3 DNA: TGTGCCAGCAGCCCGCTAAACAGCATGAACACTGAAGCTTTCTTT. Protein sequence: CASSPLNSMNTEAFF.

The rearrangement joins TRBV5-4 to TRBJ2-1; unclear D gene. Trimming took off 0 bases at V and 2 bases at J, with 6 bases between the two ends. This CDR3 is 14 amino acids long. Germline V gene data show CDR1 as SGHNT and CDR2 as YYREEE (reference sequence). The CDR3 sequence is CASSLEGPYNEQFF. The CDR3 DNA follows: TGTGCCAGCAGCTTGGAAGGGCCCTACAATGAGCAGTTCTTC.

V is TRBV6-4 and J is TRBJ2-1; 9 positions match TRBD2. With 8 bases clipped from V and 6 bases from J, the junction kept 8 bases outside the gene matches. The germline CDR1 and CDR2 sequences are MRHNA and SNTAGT. CDR3 length equals 14 residues. The CDR3 protein is CASEGTSFRNEQFF. CDR3 in DNA: TGTGCCAGCGAGGGGACTAGCTTCCGCAATGAGCAGTTCTTC.

The V and J genes are TRBV15 and TRBJ2-7; 7 bases are shared with TRBD1. Germline V gene lookup returns CDR1 LNHNV and CDR2 YYDKDF (reference sequence). The CDR3 contains 13 residues. With 4 bases clipped from V and 7 bases from J, the junction kept 7 bases outside the gene matches. CDR3 DNA sequence: TGTGCCACCAGCATGGACAGGACGGAGGAGCAGTACTTC. This codes for CATSMDRTEEQYF.

The chain combines TRBV19 with TRBJ2-5, with a tentative D call TRBD1 (6 bases). The germline V gene encodes CDR1 LNHDA and CDR2 SQIVND (reference sequence). Deletions cut 4 bases from V and 5 bases from J, with 14 bases between. The CDR3 runs 14 residues. The CDR3 loop is CASSTKQGTETQYF. CDR3 sequence (DNA): TGTGCCAGTAGTACGAAACAGGGCACCGAGACCCAGTACTTC.

This rearrangement joins TRBV6-5 to TRBJ1-5; D is perhaps TRBD1 (6 bases). Trimming took 6 bases from V and 4 from J, leaving 13 bases between them. The CDR3 length is 14 residues. Germline CDR1 MNHEY, CDR2 SVGAGI. The CDR3 DNA follows: TGTGCCAGCAGATTCCTGGGGGCAAATCAGCCCCAGCATTTT. It translates to CASRFLGANQPQHF.

The chain employs TRBV12-3 or TRBV12-4 and TRBJ1-1; D is unclear. Between the trimmed V and J ends, which lost 2 bases and 0 bases, there was a span of 4 bases. The CDR3 length is 13 residues. The CDR3 reads CASSLIMNTEAFF. CDR3 bases: TGTGCCAGCAGTTTAATCATGAACACTGAAGCTTTCTTT.

The genes are TRBV24-1 and TRBJ1-5; D gene unclear. Germline-derived CDR1 and CDR2 are KGHDR and SFDVKD. The CDR3 loop spans 13 amino acids. V gave up 6 bases and J gave up 3 bases, with 8 bases separating them. The CDR3 nucleotides read TGTGCCACCAGTACAAGCCTCAATCAGCCCCAGCATTTT. Its translation is CATSTSLNQPQHF.

This clone was counted a single time. This rearrangement joins TRBV5-5 to TRBJ2-2; D uncertain. The CDR3 runs to 15 residues. From germline, CDR1 is SGHKS and CDR2 YYEKEE (reference sequence). Trimming took off 0 bases at V and 2 bases at J, with 8 bases between the two ends. The CDR3 reads CASSLAPENTGELFF. The CDR3 coding sequence is TGTGCCAGCAGCTTGGCGCCGGAAAACACCGGGGAGCTGTTTTTT.

The rearrangement links TRBV19 to TRBJ2-2, with 7 bases aligning to TRBD1. The V and J ends lost 5 bases and 6 bases, in that order; junction bases with no gene match: 9. The germline CDR1 and CDR2 sequences are LNHDA and SQIVND (reference sequence). This CDR3 has 15 residues. In DNA form, the CDR3 reads TGTGCCAGTAGTCCCCGACAGGGTGGGGCCGGGGAGCTGTTTTTT. This gives the protein CASSPRQGGAGELFF.